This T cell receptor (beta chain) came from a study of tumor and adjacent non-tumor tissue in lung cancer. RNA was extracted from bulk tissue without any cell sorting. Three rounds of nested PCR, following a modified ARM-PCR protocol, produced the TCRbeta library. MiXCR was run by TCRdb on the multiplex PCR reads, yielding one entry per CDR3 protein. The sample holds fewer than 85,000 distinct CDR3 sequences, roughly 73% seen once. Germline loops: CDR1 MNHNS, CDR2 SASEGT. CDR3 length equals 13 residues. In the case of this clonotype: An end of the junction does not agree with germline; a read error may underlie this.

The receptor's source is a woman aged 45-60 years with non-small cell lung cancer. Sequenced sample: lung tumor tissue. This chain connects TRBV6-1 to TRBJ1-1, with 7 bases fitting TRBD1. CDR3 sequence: CASSPGTVYKASF. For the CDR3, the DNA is TGTGCCAGCAGTCCCGGGACAGTCTACAAAGCTTCCTTT.